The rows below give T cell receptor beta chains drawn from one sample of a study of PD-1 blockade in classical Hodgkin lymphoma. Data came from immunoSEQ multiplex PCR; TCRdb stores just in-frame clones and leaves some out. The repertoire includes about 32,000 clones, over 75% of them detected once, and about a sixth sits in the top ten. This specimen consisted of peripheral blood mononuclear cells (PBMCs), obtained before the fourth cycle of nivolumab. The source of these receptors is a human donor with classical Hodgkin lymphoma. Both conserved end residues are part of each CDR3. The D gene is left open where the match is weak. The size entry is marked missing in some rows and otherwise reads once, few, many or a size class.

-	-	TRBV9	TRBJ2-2	CASSANSRGNTGELFF	TGTGCCAGCAGCGCTAACTCCAGGGGGAACACCGGGGAGCTGTTTTTT
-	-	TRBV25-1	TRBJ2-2	CASSEYGYKTGELFF	TGTGCCAGCAGTGAATATGGCTATAAGACCGGGGAGCTGTTTTTT
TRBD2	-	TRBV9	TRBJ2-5	CASSVADRRASGRETQYF	TGTGCCAGCAGCGTAGCGGACCGCCGTGCTAGCGGGAGAGAGACCCAGTACTTC
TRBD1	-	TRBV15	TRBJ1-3	CATSRDRDLRGNTIYF	TGTGCCACCAGCCGGGACAGGGATCTTCGTGGAAACACCATATATTTT
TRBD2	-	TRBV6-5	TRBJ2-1	CASSYSASGVDEQFF	TGTGCCAGCAGTTACTCGGCTAGCGGGGTCGATGAGCAGTTCTTC
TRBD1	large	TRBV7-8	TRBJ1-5	CASSPYDRGSNQPQHF	TGTGCCAGCAGCCCGTACGACAGGGGTAGCAATCAGCCCCAGCATTTT
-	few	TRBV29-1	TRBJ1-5	CSVAENSNQPQHF	TGCAGCGTGGCAGAGAATAGCAATCAGCCCCAGCATTTT
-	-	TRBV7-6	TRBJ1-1	CASSLSRAGYTEAFF	TGTGCCAGCAGCCTCTCAAGGGCAGGATACACTGAAGCTTTCTTT
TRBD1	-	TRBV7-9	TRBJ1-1	CASSSYRGKRTEAFF	TGTGCCAGCAGCTCCTACAGGGGGAAGCGGACTGAAGCTTTCTTT
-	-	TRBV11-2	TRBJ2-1	CASSLVAGQTFWQFF	TGTGCCAGCAGCTTAGTGGCGGGACAGACATTCTGGCAGTTCTTC
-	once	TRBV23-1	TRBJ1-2	CASRWVGGNRNYGYTF	TGCGCCAGCAGATGGGTTGGGGGAAATAGGAACTATGGCTACACCTTC
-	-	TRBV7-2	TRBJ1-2	CASSPDRRDGYTF	TGTGCCAGCAGTCCTGACAGAAGGGATGGCTACACCTTC
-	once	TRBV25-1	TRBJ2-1	CASSSPTPLLNNEQFF	TGTGCCAGCAGTTCCCCGACTCCTCTACTAAACAATGAGCAGTTCTTC
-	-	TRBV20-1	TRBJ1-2	CSATGTYGYTF	TGCAGTGCTACAGGGACCTATGGCTACACCTTC
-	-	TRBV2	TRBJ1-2	CASSEEMAGTDGYTF	TGTGCCAGCAGTGAAGAAATGGCTGGTACAGATGGCTACACCTTC
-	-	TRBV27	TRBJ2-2	CASSLRGDRENTGELFF	TGTGCCAGCAGTTTACGGGGGGACAGAGAGAACACCGGGGAGCTGTTTTTT
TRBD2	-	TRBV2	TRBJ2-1	CATPWAGGPNEQFF	TGTGCCACCCCCTGGGCGGGAGGGCCCAATGAGCAGTTCTTC
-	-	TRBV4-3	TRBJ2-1	CASSQDQTASSYNEQFF	TGCGCCAGCAGCCAAGACCAGACTGCAAGCTCCTACAATGAGCAGTTCTTC
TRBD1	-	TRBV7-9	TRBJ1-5	CASSLGTGAGQPQHF	TGTGCCAGCAGCCTAGGGACAGGGGCGGGTCAGCCCCAGCATTTT
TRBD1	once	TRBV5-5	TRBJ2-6	CASTRTGGFGANVLTF	TGTGCCAGCACCCGGACAGGGGGCTTCGGGGCCAACGTCCTGACTTTC
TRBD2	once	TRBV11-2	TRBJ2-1	CASKRTSGTYNEQFF	TGTGCCAGCAAGAGGACTAGCGGAACCTACAATGAGCAGTTCTTC
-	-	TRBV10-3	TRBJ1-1	CAISERMRGNTEAFF	TGTGCCATCAGTGAGAGAATGCGTGGGAACACTGAAGCTTTCTTT
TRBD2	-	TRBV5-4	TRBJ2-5	CASMGRAGAAGETQYF	TGTGCCAGCATGGGACGAGCGGGGGCCGCGGGAGAGACCCAGTACTTC
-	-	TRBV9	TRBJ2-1	CASSVVLAYNEQFF	TGTGCCAGCAGCGTAGTACTAGCCTACAATGAGCAGTTCTTC